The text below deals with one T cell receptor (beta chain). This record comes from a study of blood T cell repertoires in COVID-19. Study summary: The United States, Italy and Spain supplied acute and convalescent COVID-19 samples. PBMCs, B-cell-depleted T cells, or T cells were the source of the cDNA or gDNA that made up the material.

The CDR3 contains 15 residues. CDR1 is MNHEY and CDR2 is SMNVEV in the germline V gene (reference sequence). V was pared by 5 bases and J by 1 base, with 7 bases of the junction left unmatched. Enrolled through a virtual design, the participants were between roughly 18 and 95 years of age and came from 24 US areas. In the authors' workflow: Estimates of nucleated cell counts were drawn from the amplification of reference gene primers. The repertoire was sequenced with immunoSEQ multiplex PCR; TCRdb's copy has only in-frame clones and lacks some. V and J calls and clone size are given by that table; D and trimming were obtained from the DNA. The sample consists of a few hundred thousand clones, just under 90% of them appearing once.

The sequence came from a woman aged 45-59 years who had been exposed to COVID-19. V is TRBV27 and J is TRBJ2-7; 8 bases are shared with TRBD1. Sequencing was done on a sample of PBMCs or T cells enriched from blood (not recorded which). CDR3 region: CASSMTGVKSYEQYF. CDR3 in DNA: TGTGCCAGCAGTATGACAGGGGTTAAGTCCTACGAGCAGTACTTC.